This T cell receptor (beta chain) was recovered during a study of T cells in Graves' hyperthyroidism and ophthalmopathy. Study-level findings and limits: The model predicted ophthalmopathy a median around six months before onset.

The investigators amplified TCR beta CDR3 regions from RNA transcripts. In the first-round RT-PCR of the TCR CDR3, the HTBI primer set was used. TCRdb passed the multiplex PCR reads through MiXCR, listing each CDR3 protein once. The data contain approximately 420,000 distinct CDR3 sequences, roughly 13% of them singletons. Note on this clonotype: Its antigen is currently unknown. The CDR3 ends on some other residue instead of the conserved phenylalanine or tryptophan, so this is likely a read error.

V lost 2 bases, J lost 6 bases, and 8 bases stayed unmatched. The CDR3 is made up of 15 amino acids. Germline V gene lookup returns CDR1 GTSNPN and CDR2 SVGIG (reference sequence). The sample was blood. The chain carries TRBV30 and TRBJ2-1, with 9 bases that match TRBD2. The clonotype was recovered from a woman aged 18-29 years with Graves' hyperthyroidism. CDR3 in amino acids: CAWSTTLAGSNEQFV. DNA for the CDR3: TGTGCCTGGAGTACCACGCTAGCGGGATCCAATGAGCAGTTCGTC.